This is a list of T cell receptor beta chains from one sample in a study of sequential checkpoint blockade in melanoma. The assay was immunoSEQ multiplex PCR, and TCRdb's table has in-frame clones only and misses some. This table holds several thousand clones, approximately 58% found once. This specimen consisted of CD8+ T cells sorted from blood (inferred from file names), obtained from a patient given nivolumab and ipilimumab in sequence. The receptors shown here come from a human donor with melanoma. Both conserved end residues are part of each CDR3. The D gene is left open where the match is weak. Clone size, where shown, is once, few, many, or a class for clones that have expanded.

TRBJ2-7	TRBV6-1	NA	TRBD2	TGTGCCAGCAGTGAAACGGGAGGCACCTACGAGCAGTACTTC	CASSETGGTYEQYF
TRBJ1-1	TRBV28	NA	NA	TGTGCCAGCAGTTTAGGGGGCCGAGAAGCTTTCTTT	CASSLGGREAFF
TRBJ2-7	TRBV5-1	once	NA	TGCGCCAGCAGCTCGGGCTACGAGCAGTACTTC	CASSSGYEQYF
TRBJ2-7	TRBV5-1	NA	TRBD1	TGCGCCAGCAGCTTAGCTCCGAGGACAGGGGGGTCCGAGCAGTACTTC	CASSLAPRTGGSEQYF
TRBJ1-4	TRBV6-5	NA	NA	TGTGCCAGCAGTCCCTCCGGGACAGAAAAACTGTTTTTT	CASSPSGTEKLFF
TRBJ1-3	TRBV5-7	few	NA	TGTGCCAGCAGCTTGGACAGGAACGGAAACACCATATATTTT	CASSLDRNGNTIYF
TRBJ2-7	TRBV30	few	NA	TGTGCCTGGAGTGTCGGGATCTTCTACGAGCAGTACTTC	CAWSVGIFYEQYF
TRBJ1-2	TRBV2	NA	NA	TGTGCCAGCAGTGACGTGTCGGTCCGGGGTGGCTACACCTTC	CASSDVSVRGGYTF
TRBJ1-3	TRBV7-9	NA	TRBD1	TGTGCCAGCAGCTCGACAGGGGGGGACTCTGGAAACACCATATATTTT	CASSSTGGDSGNTIYF
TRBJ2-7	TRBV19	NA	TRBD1	TGTGCCAGTAGTATTTTAACAGGGGGCTCCTACGAGCAGTACTTC	CASSILTGGSYEQYF
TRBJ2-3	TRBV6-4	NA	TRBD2	TGTGCCAGCAGTAAAGGGACTAGCGGGGGCCGCCCCACAGATACGCAGTATTTT	CASSKGTSGGRPTDTQYF
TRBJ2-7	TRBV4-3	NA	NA	TGCGCCAGCAGCCAAGATGGGGTACAGGGTTACTACGAGCAGTACTTC	CASSQDGVQGYYEQYF
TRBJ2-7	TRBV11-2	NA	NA	TGTGCCAGCAGCTCTTCCGACAGAGCCTACGAGCAGTACTTC	CASSSSDRAYEQYF
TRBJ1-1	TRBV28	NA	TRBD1	TGTGCCAGCAGAAAACGACAGGGTGTAGCTGAAGCTTTCTTT	CASRKRQGVAEAFF
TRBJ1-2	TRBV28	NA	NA	TGTGCCAGCAAATCTCAAGAATTGATATCCAGAAACTATGGCTACACCTTC	CASKSQELISRNYGYTF
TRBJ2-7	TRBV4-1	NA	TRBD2	TGCGCCAGCAGCCAAGAAGGACTAGCGGGTAAGAACGAGCAGTACTTC	CASSQEGLAGKNEQYF
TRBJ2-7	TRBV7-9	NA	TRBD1	TGTGCCAGCAGCTTTACCGGGACAGGGCATTACGAGCAGTACTTC	CASSFTGTGHYEQYF
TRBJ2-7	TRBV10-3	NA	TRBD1	TGTGCCATCAGGACAGGGGACGAGCAGTACTTC	CAIRTGDEQYF
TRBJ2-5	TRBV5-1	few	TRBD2	TGCGCCAGCAGCAATCCGACTAGCGGGGGGCCACAAGAGACCCAGTACTTC	CASSNPTSGGPQETQYF
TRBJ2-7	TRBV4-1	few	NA	TGCGCCAGCAGCCCCCTGACAAATTCCTACGAGCAGTACTTC	CASSPLTNSYEQYF
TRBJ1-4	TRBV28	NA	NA	TGTGCCAGCAACAAGAAGGAGGATGAAAAACTGTTTTTT	CASNKKEDEKLFF
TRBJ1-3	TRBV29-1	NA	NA	TGCAGCGTTGACGACAGCTCTGGAAACACCATATATTTT	CSVDDSSGNTIYF
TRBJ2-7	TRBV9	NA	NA	TGTGCCAGCAGCGCGAGTGGTGCTGGCGAGCAGTACTTC	CASSASGAGEQYF
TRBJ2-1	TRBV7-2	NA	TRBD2	TGTGCCAGCAGCCCACTAGCGGGGAACTACAATGAGCAGTTCTTC	CASSPLAGNYNEQFF
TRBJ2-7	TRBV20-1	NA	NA	TGCAGTGCTCCGGAGGGATACGAGCAGTACTTC	CSAPEGYEQYF
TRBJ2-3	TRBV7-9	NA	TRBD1	TGTGCCAGCAGCTTATGGGGGACAGGGGAAACAGATACGCAGTATTTT	CASSLWGTGETDTQYF
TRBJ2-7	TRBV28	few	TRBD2	TGTGCCAGCAGTGAAGGACTAGCTGGCGAGCAGTACTTC	CASSEGLAGEQYF
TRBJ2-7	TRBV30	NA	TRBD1	TGTGCCTGGGACCAAGACAGGGCGTCAGGCGAGCAGTACTTC	CAWDQDRASGEQYF
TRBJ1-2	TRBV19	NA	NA	TGTGCCAGTAGTGTGACAGTTAACTATGGCTACACCTTC	CASSVTVNYGYTF
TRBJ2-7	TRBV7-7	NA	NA	TGTGCTAGCAGCCTAGACCCAGGGGACGAGCAGTACTTC	CASSLDPGDEQYF
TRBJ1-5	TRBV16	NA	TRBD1	TGTGCCAGCAGCCAATCTCCAGGGGGCAGACAGCCCCAGCATTTT	CASSQSPGGRQPQHF
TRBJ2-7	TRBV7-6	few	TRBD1	TGTGCCAGCAGCTTAGCGACAGGGACATACCCCTACGAGCAGTACTTC	CASSLATGTYPYEQYF
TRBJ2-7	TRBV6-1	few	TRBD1	TGTGCCACAGGGGACAGAATAACCTACGAGCAGTACTTC	CATGDRITYEQYF
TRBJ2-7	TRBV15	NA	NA	TGTGCCACCAGCAGAGTGGCGGTCCCCCCCTACGAGCAGTACTTC	CATSRVAVPPYEQYF
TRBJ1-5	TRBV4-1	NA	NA	TGCGCCAGCAGCCCGGATACGACAGGTGTTGTCCAGCCCCAGCATTTT	CASSPDTTGVVQPQHF
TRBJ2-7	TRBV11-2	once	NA	TGTGCCAGCAGCTTAGAGCCGGGGTCGACCTACGAGCAGTACTTC	CASSLEPGSTYEQYF
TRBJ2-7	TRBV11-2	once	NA	TGTGCCAGCAGCCCAAGGGGGAACCTATACGAGCAGTACTTC	CASSPRGNLYEQYF
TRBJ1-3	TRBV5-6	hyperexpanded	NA	TGTGCCAGCAGCTTTTCGAACACCATATATTTT	CASSFSNTIYF
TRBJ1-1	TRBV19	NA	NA	TGTGCCAGTAGTGCAGGGGTTTGGAACACTGAAGCTTTCTTT	CASSAGVWNTEAFF
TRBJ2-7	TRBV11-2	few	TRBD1	TGTGCCAGCAGCAAATCCGGGACAGTCGGTGTAGTCGTGCCCTACGAGCAGTACTTC	CASSKSGTVGVVVPYEQYF
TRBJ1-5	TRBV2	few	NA	TGTGCCAGCAGTGTTCGGGGATATAGCAATCAGCCCCAGCATTTT	CASSVRGYSNQPQHF
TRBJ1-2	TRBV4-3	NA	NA	TGCGCCAGCAGCCAAGGGACAGACAACTATGGCTACACCTTC	CASSQGTDNYGYTF
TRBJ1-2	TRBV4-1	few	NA	TGCGCCAGCAGCCCTAACCAGGGGTTCTATGGCTACACCTTC	CASSPNQGFYGYTF
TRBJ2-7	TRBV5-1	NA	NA	TGCGCCAGCAGCCCCCCCACAGGTTCCGACGAGCAGTACTTC	CASSPPTGSDEQYF
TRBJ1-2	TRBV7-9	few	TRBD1	TGTGCCAGCGACGGGACAGGGGAAGGTCTTGGCTACACCTTC	CASDGTGEGLGYTF
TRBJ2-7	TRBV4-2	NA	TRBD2	TGTGCCAGCAGCCAAATTGCCGGGACTAGATCCTACGAGCAGTACTTC	CASSQIAGTRSYEQYF
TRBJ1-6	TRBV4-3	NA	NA	TGCGCCAGCAGCACCAGGGAGGATTCACCCCTCCACTTT	CASSTREDSPLHF
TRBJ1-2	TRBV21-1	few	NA	TGTGCCAGCAGCGACTCAGGGATGTACTATGGCTACACCTTC	CASSDSGMYYGYTF
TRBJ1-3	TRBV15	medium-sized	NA	TGTGCCACCGCGACTTCTCGGTCCGGAAACACCATATATTTT	CATATSRSGNTIYF
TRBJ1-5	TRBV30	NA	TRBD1	TGTGCCTGGAGTGGGACAGGGCTCAATCAGCCCCAGCATTTT	CAWSGTGLNQPQHF
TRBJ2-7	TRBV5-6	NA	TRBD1	TGTGCCAGCAGCTTGGGGTCAGGGGGTCCCTACGAGCAGTACTTC	CASSLGSGGPYEQYF
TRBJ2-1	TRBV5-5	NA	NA	TGCGCCAGCAGCCAAGAGGGTTGGGATGAGCAGTTCTTC	CASSQEGWDEQFF
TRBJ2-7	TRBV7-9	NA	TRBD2	TGTGCCAGCAGTCCGGCGGGGGGAGCCTACGAGCAGTACTTC	CASSPAGGAYEQYF
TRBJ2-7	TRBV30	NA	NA	TGTGCCTGGAATTCCCCGTACGGACCGGACAAGTACTTC	CAWNSPYGPDKYF